This TCR beta chain was identified during a study of T cell responses to AZD1222 COVID-19 vaccine. V gave up 3 bases and J gave up 5 bases; unmatched junction bases: 4. CDR1 is SGHNT, CDR2 YENEEA, per germline. The CDR3 contains 15 residues. Only in-frame clones appear in the TCRdb table, and some are missing; sequencing was by immunoSEQ multiplex PCR. Among about 220,000 clones listed, about 93% were seen once. As regards this clone: Antigen specificity is unknown.

Study observations and caveats: Receipt of two AZD1222 doses was followed by a rise in Spike-specific TCR breadth and depth. The donor cohort was predominantly white British with a female majority, and clonal diversity may have been underestimated. Per reports, nearly half of all spike-specific TCRs target regions that are unmutated in variants. Spike as a whole was targeted by vaccine-associated CD4 TCRs, dominant at 160-218 and 743-854.

The input for sequencing was peripheral blood, taken on day 0 of MenACWY control vaccination. The TCR sequence derives from an adult in good health. The V gene is TRBV11-3, the J gene TRBJ2-1, with 10 bases identical to TRBD1. CDR3 nucleotides: TGTGCCAGCAGCTTGGGACAGGGGTTCAACAATGAGCAGTTCTTC. It translates to CASSLGQGFNNEQFF.